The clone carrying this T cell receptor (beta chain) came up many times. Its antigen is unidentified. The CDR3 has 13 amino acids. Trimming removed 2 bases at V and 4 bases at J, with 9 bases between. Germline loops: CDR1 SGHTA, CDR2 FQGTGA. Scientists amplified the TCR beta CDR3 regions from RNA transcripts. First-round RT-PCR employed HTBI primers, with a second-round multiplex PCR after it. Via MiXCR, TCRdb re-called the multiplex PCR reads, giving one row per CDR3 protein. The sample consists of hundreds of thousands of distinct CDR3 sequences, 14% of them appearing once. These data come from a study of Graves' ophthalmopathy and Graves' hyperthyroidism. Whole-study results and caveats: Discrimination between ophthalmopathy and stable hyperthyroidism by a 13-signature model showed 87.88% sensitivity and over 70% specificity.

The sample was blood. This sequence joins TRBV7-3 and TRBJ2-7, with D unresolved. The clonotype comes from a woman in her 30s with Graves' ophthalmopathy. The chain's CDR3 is CASSLANEYEQYF. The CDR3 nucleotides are TGTGCCAGCAGCTTAGCGAACGAATACGAGCAGTACTTC.